This is a list of T cell receptor beta chains from one sample in a study of T cells after yellow fever vaccination. TCRdb re-analysed the 5' RACE reads in MiXCR, keeping a single row per CDR3 protein. In the table there are 100,000 to 150,000 distinct CDR3 sequences, roughly 6.8% of which are singletons. The source was CD4+ T cells sorted from PBMCs, collected approximately 40 days after the first yellow fever vaccination. The receptors come from a man in his late teens or twenties who received the YFV17D yellow fever vaccine. CDR3s include the opening cysteine and the closing phenylalanine or tryptophan. The D gene is left open where the match is weak. The size entry is marked missing in some rows and otherwise reads once, few, many or a size class.

d_gene	v_gene	j_gene	abundance	CDR3nt	CDR3aa
TRBD2	TRBV7-2	TRBJ2-2	many	TGTGCCAGCAGCTTCCGGGGGGGACGGACCGGGGAGCTGTTTTTT	CASSFRGGRTGELFF
TRBD2	TRBV19	TRBJ2-1	-	TGTGCCAGTAGTGCATCGGGACTAGCGGGGGCCGTATACAATGAGCAGTTCTTC	CASSASGLAGAVYNEQFF
TRBD2	TRBV15	TRBJ2-2	few	TGTGCCACCAGCAGGTTAAAACTAGCGGGGACCGGGGAGCTGTTTTTT	CATSRLKLAGTGELFF
-	TRBV18	TRBJ1-1	few	TGTGCCAGCTCACCATTGACACCATGGAACACTGAAGCTTTCTTT	CASSPLTPWNTEAFF
-	TRBV7-8	TRBJ1-1	many	TGTGCCAGCAGCGGAGCCCTGGGGGATGAAGCTTTCTTT	CASSGALGDEAFF
TRBD1	TRBV6-1	TRBJ2-1	many	TGTGCCAGCAGCCCACTAACCAGGGGGTCCTACAATGAGCAGTTCTTC	CASSPLTRGSYNEQFF
TRBD1	TRBV24-1	TRBJ2-4	many	TGTGCCACCAGTAGCCGGGACAGGGGAAAAAACATTCAGTACTTC	CATSSRDRGKNIQYF
TRBD2	TRBV4-3	TRBJ2-3	many	TGCGCCAGCAGCCAAGATCTAAGCGGGGGAGTAGATACGCAGTATTTT	CASSQDLSGGVDTQYF
TRBD2	TRBV5-5	TRBJ2-5	-	TGTGCCAGCACCCAAGCACTAGCGGGGGGACACGAGACCCAGTACTTC	CASTQALAGGHETQYF
TRBD1	TRBV4-3	TRBJ2-5	many	TGCGCCAGCAGCCAAGAACTCGGGACAGGGGTAGAGACCCAGTACTTC	CASSQELGTGVETQYF
TRBD1	TRBV10-3	TRBJ1-3	many	TGTGCCATAAGACAGGGTCTCGGCTCTGGAAACACCATATATTTT	CAIRQGLGSGNTIYF
-	TRBV6-2/TRBV6-3	TRBJ2-7	many	TGTGCCAGCAAAGTTTTTCCGGGACCATACGAGCAGTACTTC	CASKVFPGPYEQYF
-	TRBV7-2	TRBJ1-1	-	TGTGCCAGCAGCCCTACAGGGAGGACTGAAGCTTTCTTT	CASSPTGRTEAFF
-	TRBV7-2	TRBJ2-5	many	TGTGCCAGCAGCCGAGGTTCAACAGGTTCCGAGACCCAGTACTTC	CASSRGSTGSETQYF
-	TRBV4-2	TRBJ1-6	many	TGTGCCAGCAGCCGCGGCAAGACACCCCTCCACTTT	CASSRGKTPLHF
-	TRBV15	TRBJ1-1	many	TGTGCCACCAGCTTACTGGAGGGGCTTGAAGCTTTCTTT	CATSLLEGLEAFF
TRBD1	TRBV5-1	TRBJ2-7	many	TGCGCCAGCAGCGGACAGGGGGCGTACGAGCAGTACTTC	CASSGQGAYEQYF
TRBD1	TRBV20-1	TRBJ1-3	many	TGCAGTGCGGGACAGGGGGCAGGTGGAAACACCATATATTTT	CSAGQGAGGNTIYF
-	TRBV27	TRBJ1-6	many	TGTGCCAGCAGTTTCTACAGGGAGTCACCCCTCCACTTT	CASSFYRESPLHF
TRBD1	TRBV12-3/TRBV12-4	TRBJ2-1	many	TGTGCCAGCAGGCTGACAGGGAACAATGAGCAGTTCTTC	CASRLTGNNEQFF
TRBD2	TRBV29-1	TRBJ2-5	many	TGCAGCGGCGGCGTGGGTAGCGGGGGTTCCCAGTACTTC	CSGGVGSGGSQYF
-	TRBV7-2	TRBJ1-5	-	TGTGCCAGCAGCTTTCGTCCAAGGATCAATCAGCCCCAGCATTTT	CASSFRPRINQPQHF
-	TRBV3-1	TRBJ2-2	-	TGTGCCACCAGCCACGCCAGGGGACTTGGTTCGCACACCGGGGAGCTGTTTTTT	CATSHARGLGSHTGELFF
TRBD1	TRBV4-3	TRBJ1-1	many	TGCGCCAGCAGCCTCGAAGGGGGCCTTGGTGAAGCTTTCTTT	CASSLEGGLGEAFF